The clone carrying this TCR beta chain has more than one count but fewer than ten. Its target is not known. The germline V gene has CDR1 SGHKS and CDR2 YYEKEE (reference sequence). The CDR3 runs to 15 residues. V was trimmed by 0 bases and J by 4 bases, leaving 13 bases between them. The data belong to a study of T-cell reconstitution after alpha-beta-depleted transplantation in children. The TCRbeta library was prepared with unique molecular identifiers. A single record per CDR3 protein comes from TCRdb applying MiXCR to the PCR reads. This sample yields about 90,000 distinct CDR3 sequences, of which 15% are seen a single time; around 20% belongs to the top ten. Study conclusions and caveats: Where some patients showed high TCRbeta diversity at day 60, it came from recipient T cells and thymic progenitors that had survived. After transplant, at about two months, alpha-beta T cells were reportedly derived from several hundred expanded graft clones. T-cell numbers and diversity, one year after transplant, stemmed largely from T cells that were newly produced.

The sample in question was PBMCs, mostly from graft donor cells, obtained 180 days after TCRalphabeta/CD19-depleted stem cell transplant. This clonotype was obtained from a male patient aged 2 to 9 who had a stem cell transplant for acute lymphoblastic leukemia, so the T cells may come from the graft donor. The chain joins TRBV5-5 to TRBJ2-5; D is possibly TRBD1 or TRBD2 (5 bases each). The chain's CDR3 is CASSLVGRVGETQYF. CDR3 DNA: TGTGCCAGCAGCTTGGTGGGACGGGTGGGAGAGACCCAGTACTTC.